This T cell receptor beta chain comes out of a study of cytomegalovirus exposure and HLA in healthy donors. Study observations and caveats: In presence/absence analyses, roughly uniform sequencing depth across donors was assumed. Productive status was seen about 90% or about 30% of the time for most TCR beta V segments in an earlier analysis. Later analysis showed most CMV-associated TCR beta chains appearing HLA-restricted.

This clone showed up just a few times. Antigen: not known. The CDR3 extends over 15 amino acids. Germline values: CDR1 MNHNS, CDR2 SASEGT. Trimming at V came to 4 bases and at J to 9 bases, leaving 5 bases not matched to a gene. It was with 60 Vbeta and 13 Jbeta primers that the PCR ran. In the original analysis: In a later analysis, the count reached some 73 million unique TCR beta chains, with about 9.9 million shared. Clones were sequenced by immunoSEQ multiplex PCR, and TCRdb holds only the in-frame ones, with some missing. V and J calls and clone size are given by that table; D and trimming were obtained from the DNA. The table lists 150,000 to 200,000 clones, over 75% of them singletons.

The chain recombines TRBV6-1 with TRBJ2-1; 14 bases fit TRBD2. Input material: PBMCs. This clonotype was sampled from a female donor in good health and CMV-seronegative. Here the CDR3 reads CASSGLAGGPGEQFF. The DNA of the CDR3 is TGTGCCAGCAGTGGACTAGCGGGAGGGCCAGGTGAGCAGTTCTTC.